This entry lists 29 T cell receptor beta chains sequenced from one sample in a study of blood T cells in healthy people across ages. The authors ran a second PCR of roughly 6 to 12 cycles using a sample-barcoded 5' primer and a J-beta primer mix. TCRdb itself ran the 5' RACE reads through MiXCR, one entry per CDR3 protein. The sample lists 1.5 million to 2 million distinct CDR3 sequences; around 48% were seen once. Sequences were obtained from blood. The origin of the receptors is a woman between 40 and 50 years old in good health.

This rearrangement joins TRBV7-2 to TRBJ1-6; D gene unclear. This CDR3 is 13 amino acids long. Germline loops: CDR1 SGHTA, CDR2 FQGNSA. The germline V and J ends were trimmed by 5 bases and 9 bases, with 11 bases remaining between them. The CDR3 is CASSPSRGSPLHF. Here the CDR3 DNA reads TGTGCCAGCAGCCCTTCCCGGGGTTCACCCCTCCACTTT.

The V and J genes are TRBV12-3 or TRBV12-4 and TRBJ1-4; D is ambiguous. V gave up 1 base and J gave up 8 bases, with 11 bases separating them. The CDR3 covers 14 residues. CDR3 DNA: TGTGCCAGCAGTTTAGACCCTCTATTCGAAAAACTGTTTTTT. Translated, it gives CASSLDPLFEKLFF.

This clonotype was observed a few times. This chain uses TRBV12-3 or TRBV12-4 with TRBJ2-7; 9 bases match TRBD1. The CDR3 has 19 amino acids. V lost 9 bases and J lost 3; bases outside the gene matches: 24. In DNA, the CDR3 is TGTGCCAGTAACAGTGCGCCCATTGGGATAGGGACAGGGTGCTACGAGCAGTACTTC. Amino acid sequence: CASNSAPIGIGTGCYEQYF.

V is TRBV27 and J is TRBJ1-5; a weak D match, TRBD1 (5 bases). V was shortened by 2 bases and J by 0 bases, with 17 bases between the two germline ends. This CDR3 comprises 18 residues. The germline V gene encodes CDR1 MNHEY and CDR2 SMNVEV (reference sequence). In DNA form, the CDR3 reads TGTGCCAGCAGTTTAGGCGGGACCGGTAGGCATAGCAATCAGCCCCAGCATTTT. Protein sequence: CASSLGGTGRHSNQPQHF.

The chain recombines TRBV6-1 with TRBJ1-2, with 10 nucleotides matching TRBD1. From germline, CDR1 is MNHNS and CDR2 SASEGT. The junction had 2 bases not matched to a gene; V was cut back by 6 bases and J by 4 bases. The CDR3 loop spans 13 amino acids. The CDR3 sequence: CASRTGGRYGYTF. The CDR3 DNA sequence: TGTGCCAGCAGGACAGGGGGCCGCTATGGCTACACCTTC.

The gene calls are TRBV28 and TRBJ2-1; D call uncertain. Germline-derived CDR1 and CDR2 are MDHEN and SYDVKM. The CDR3 is 14 amino acids. V gave up 4 bases and J gave up 6 bases, with 13 bases separating them. This chain's CDR3 is CASSSTSLPNEQFF. The CDR3 nucleotides are TGTGCCAGCAGTTCTACGAGTCTCCCCAATGAGCAGTTCTTC.

The table lists this clonotype with a few counts. J is TRBJ2-1 and V is TRBV28; TRBD2 matches at 8 bases. Germline CDR1 and CDR2: MDHEN and SYDVKM. CDR3 length equals 15 residues. J lost 1 base, V lost 8 bases, and 7 bases had no gene match. CDR3: CASGVGGGSYNEQFF. DNA for the CDR3: TGTGCCAGCGGGGTTGGCGGGGGGTCCTACAATGAGCAGTTCTTC.

This clonotype has more than one count but fewer than ten. The chain uses TRBV7-2 and TRBJ2-3, with a tentative D call TRBD1 (6 bases). The CDR3 runs 13 residues. Germline CDR1 is SGHTA and CDR2 is FQGNSA. Trimming left V 8 bases short and J 3 bases short, with 12 bases between. The CDR3 protein is CASARGRTDTQYF. CDR3 in DNA: TGTGCCAGCGCCAGGGGAAGGACAGATACGCAGTATTTT.

This clonotype turned up a few times. The chain links TRBV27 to TRBJ2-7; tentatively, D is TRBD1 or TRBD2 (7 bases each). The CDR3 has 14 residues. CDR1 is MNHEY and CDR2 is SMNVEV in the germline V gene (reference sequence). With 3 bases removed from V and 10 bases from J, the gap between germline ends came to 19 bases. CDR3 bases: TGTGCCAGCAGTTTCAGGGGAGGGGAAGGGGGCCAGTACTTC. Its protein product is CASSFRGGEGGQYF.

In this sample, this clonotype turned up once. The chain carries TRBV29-1 and TRBJ1-3, with unresolved D. The CDR3 runs 12 residues. The germline V and J ends were trimmed by 7 bases and 0 bases, with 7 bases remaining between them. In germline, CDR1 is SQVTM, CDR2 ANQGSEA. For the CDR3, the DNA is TGCAGCGGTCAGAGCTCTGGAAACACCATATATTTT. It encodes CSGQSSGNTIYF.

The V and J genes are TRBV6-5 and TRBJ1-4, with D possibly matching TRBD1 (6 bases). The V and J ends lost 6 bases and 4 bases respectively, with 12 bases between them. In germline, CDR1 is MNHEY, CDR2 SVGAGI. CDR3 length: 14 residues. CDR3 protein: CASSPKDSNEKLFF. The CDR3 bases are TGTGCCAGCAGCCCCAAGGACAGTAATGAAAAACTGTTTTTT.

The chain recombines TRBV6-5 with TRBJ2-5; 9 nucleotides agree with TRBD2. Germline V gene data show CDR1 as MNHEY and CDR2 as SVGAGI. V lost 4 bases, J lost 4 bases, and 4 bases stayed unmatched. The CDR3 covers 14 residues. Here the CDR3 reads CASSWSGGSETQYF. CDR3 nucleotides: TGTGCCAGCAGTTGGAGCGGGGGGTCAGAGACCCAGTACTTC.

This clonotype appeared a few times. This chain links TRBV29-1 with TRBJ2-7, with 9 bases lining up with TRBD1. Germline V gene lookup returns CDR1 SQVTM and CDR2 ANQGSEA. The CDR3 contains 13 residues. The trim removed 7 bases at V and 2 bases at J, leaving 6 bases unmatched. For the CDR3, the DNA is TGCAGCGCCGGGACAGGGACACCCTACGAGCAGTACTTC. Amino acid sequence: CSAGTGTPYEQYF.

This clonotype has just a few counts. The chain combines TRBV20-1 with TRBJ2-7; 7 bases line up with TRBD2. This CDR3 spans 14 amino acids. The V segment lost 6 bases and the J segment 2 bases; nucleotides outside the gene matches: 10. Germline V gene sequence: CDR1 DFQATT, CDR2 SNEGSKA (reference sequence). The CDR3 DNA reads TGCAGTGCCAAGAGCGGGGACGGACCCTACGAGCAGTACTTC. Translating gives CSAKSGDGPYEQYF.

This clonotype has only one observation. The rearrangement links TRBV6-6 to TRBJ1-2; D may be TRBD1 (6 bases). CDR1 is MNHNY, CDR2 SVGAGI, per germline (reference sequence). V was trimmed by 5 bases and J by 4 bases, leaving 11 bases between them. The CDR3 length is 13 residues. CDR3 bases: TGTGCCAGCAGTGAGGGGGAATCCTATGGCTACACCTTC. It yields the protein CASSEGESYGYTF.

CDR3 DNA: TGTGCCAGCAGTCACGTACAGGGCTATAATTCACCCCTCCACTTT. It yields the protein CASSHVQGYNSPLHF. V is TRBV28 and J is TRBJ1-6; D is possibly TRBD1 (6 bases). The CDR3 contains 15 residues. Germline values: CDR1 MDHEN, CDR2 SYDVKM. Trimming pared 5 bases from V and 3 bases from J, leaving 11 bases between. Drawing the rest from reference TRBV28 and TRBJ1-6, the complete variable domain is DVKVTQSSRYLVKRTGEKVFLECVQDMDHENMFWYRQDPGLGLRLIYFSYDVKMKEKGDIPEGYSVSREKKERFSLILESASTNQTSMYLCASSHVQGYNSPLHFGNGTRLTVT.

This clonotype has only a few counts. This rearrangement joins TRBV6-5 to TRBJ1-2, with 7 bases identical to TRBD1. Trimming cost V 2 bases and J 9 bases; bases outside gene matches: 6. Germline V gene data show CDR1 as MNHEY and CDR2 as SVGAGI. CDR3 length equals 13 residues. Here the CDR3 DNA reads TGTGCCAGCAGTTACACCTCACAGGGGAGCTACACCTTC. Residues: CASSYTSQGSYTF.

CDR3 residues: CASSEGQGGRFF. DNA of the CDR3: TGTGCCAGCAGTGAAGGACAGGGAGGACGGTTCTTC. The V gene is TRBV6-1, the J gene TRBJ2-1, with D maybe TRBD1 (7 bases). Trimming took off 1 base at V and 15 bases at J, with 13 bases between the two ends. Germline-derived CDR1 and CDR2 are MNHNS and SASEGT. The CDR3 contains 12 residues.

This chain links TRBV20-1 with TRBJ2-3; no reliable D call. The CDR3 runs 15 residues. Germline CDR1 is DFQATT and CDR2 is SNEGSKA (reference sequence). V was pared by 4 bases and J by 0 bases, with 14 bases between. CDR3 region: CSATNPRSSTDTQYF. In DNA form, the CDR3 reads TGCAGTGCTACAAATCCCCGGTCTAGCACAGATACGCAGTATTTT.

The chain joins TRBV20-1 to TRBJ2-1; 8 nucleotides line up with TRBD2. Germline V gives CDR1 DFQATT, CDR2 SNEGSKA (reference sequence). Trimming removed 2 bases from V and 8 bases from J; junction bases left unmatched: 17. This CDR3 region has 17 residues. The CDR3: CSARQPRRGAYRDEQFF. In DNA, the CDR3 is TGCAGTGCTAGACAGCCCCGGCGGGGGGCTTATAGAGATGAGCAGTTCTTC.

This chain uses TRBV2 with TRBJ2-2; tentative D call: TRBD2 (7 bases). The length of the CDR3 is 15 residues. V lost 7 bases, J lost 3 bases, and 15 bases lay in between. In germline, CDR1 is SNHLY, CDR2 FYNNEI. In DNA form, the CDR3 reads TGTGCCAGCATCGAGGGGGGGGTCCACACCGGGGAGCTGTTTTTT. Translation gives CASIEGGVHTGELFF.

This clonotype was seen more than once but under ten times. The chain has TRBV20-1 and TRBJ2-5; 8 nucleotides match TRBD1. The J call may not be correct, given that the DNA end is closer to TRBJ2-7. From germline, CDR1 is DFQATT and CDR2 SNEGSKA (reference sequence). The CDR3 sequence is 15 residues long. The CDR3 nucleotides read TGCAGTGCTAGTCGTCCGACAGGGGTCCTGAGCGAGCAGTACTTC. It translates to CSASRPTGVLSEQYF.

The chain links TRBV4-2 to TRBJ2-2; TRBD2 agrees at 10 bases. V shed 0 bases and J 6 bases; nucleotides not matched to a gene: 4. CDR1 and CDR2 from the germline V gene are LGHNA and YNFKEQ. The CDR3 is 16 amino acids. The CDR3 bases are TGTGCCAGCAGCCAAGAAGGAGCGGGGGGGCCCGGGGAGCTGTTTTTT. It translates to CASSQEGAGGPGELFF.

There are a few counts of this clonotype. V usage is TRBV7-2 and J usage is TRBJ2-5, with D tentatively TRBD1 (5 bases). The V end was cut by 2 bases, the J end by 4 bases, with 17 bases between. From germline, CDR1 is SGHTA and CDR2 FQGNSA. There are 16 residues in the CDR3. The CDR3 nucleotides are TGTGCCAGCAGCTTAAATGGGGCGAGACCGGGAGAGACCCAGTACTTC. Amino acids: CASSLNGARPGETQYF.

The chain employs TRBV6-1 and TRBJ2-3; D uncertain. Looked up from germline, CDR1 is MNHNS and CDR2 is SASEGT. V was shortened by 6 bases and J by 2 bases, with 24 bases between the two germline ends. The CDR3 covers 18 residues. In nucleotides, the CDR3 is TGTGCCAGCAGGGCAGACACCTCGTCTGGGGTAGACACAGATACGCAGTATTTT. Protein product: CASRADTSSGVDTDTQYF.

This clonotype turned up a few times. The rearrangement links TRBV29-1 to TRBJ2-6; the D call may be TRBD1 or TRBD2 (5 bases each). This CDR3 contains 17 residues. V lost 4 bases to trimming and J lost 0 bases, with 16 bases between them. Germline CDR1 SQVTM, CDR2 ANQGSEA. CDR3 sequence (DNA): TGCAGCGTTGTCCGGGACGCGACTGTCTCTGGGGCCAACGTCCTGACTTTC. Amino acid sequence: CSVVRDATVSGANVLTF.

The V gene is TRBV7-9, the J gene TRBJ2-7, with D possibly matching TRBD1 (7 bases). V was cut by 6 bases and J by 5 bases, with 11 bases left in between. Germline CDR1 SEHNR, CDR2 FQNEAQ (reference sequence). The CDR3 spans 12 residues. The CDR3, as DNA: TGTGCCAGCAGGGCAGGGGGGAACGAGCAGTACTTC. Its translation is CASRAGGNEQYF.

This sequence joins TRBV20-1 and TRBJ2-5; D might be TRBD1 or TRBD2, each matching 6 bases. There are 13 residues in the CDR3. Germline lookup yields CDR1 DFQATT and CDR2 SNEGSKA (reference sequence). The V gene lost 7 bases and the J gene lost 2 bases, with 14 bases spanning the gap. As DNA, the CDR3 is TGCAGTGGAGGCGGGGACACTCAAGAGACCCAGTACTTC. As protein: CSGGGDTQETQYF.

This clonotype was detected once. The chain links TRBV9 to TRBJ2-1, with 7 nucleotides matching TRBD1. This CDR3 spans 14 amino acids. V lost 0 bases and J lost 8; bases outside the gene matches: 5. From germline, CDR1 is SGDLS and CDR2 YYNGEE. CDR3 residues: CASSVGYRGDEQFF. The CDR3 region has the DNA TGTGCCAGCAGCGTAGGGTACAGGGGAGATGAGCAGTTCTTC.